This TCR beta chain was captured in a study of T cell clonotyping in hematopoietic cell transplantation. Study-level findings and limits: Pathologically expanded recipient clonotypes increased progressively from day 30 to day 180 as diversity fell. At the given depth, recipient repertoires were over 95% de novo clonotypes.

In regard to this clone: Its cognate antigen is unknown.

The CDR3 sequence is 14 residues long. Germline V gene sequence: CDR1 SGHDT, CDR2 YYEEEE. V was shortened by 0 bases and J by 2 bases, with 9 bases between the two germline ends. Recipient blood drawn about 28 days pretransplant and days 30, 100, 180 after. Sequencing was performed with immunoSEQ multiplex PCR; in TCRdb, only in-frame clones are kept and a portion is missing. The repertoire has under 5,000 clones, 15% to 20% of them found once; the top ten carry roughly 21%. The clonotype originates from a male patient younger than 30 who had an allogeneic stem cell transplant, so the T cells may come from the graft donor. Some clones in this sample may be carry-over from other donors' samples. Here the sequenced sample was PBMCs, taken 180 days after allogeneic stem cell transplant. V is TRBV5-6 and J is TRBJ2-7, with a possible D match to TRBD2 (6 bases). In DNA, the CDR3 is TGTGCCAGCAGCTTGGGCGGGGATACCTACGAGCAGTACTTC. Residues: CASSLGGDTYEQYF. Looking up the rest from reference TRBV5-6 and TRBJ2-7 gives the full variable domain: DAGVTQSPTHLIKTRGQQVTLRCSPKSGHDTVSWYQQALGQGPQFIFQYYEEEERQRGNFPDRFSGHQFPNYSSELNVNALLLGDSALYLCASSLGGDTYEQYFGPGTRLTVT.